Sequencing of this T cell receptor (beta chain) was carried out in a study of shared clonotypes between healthy human individuals. Broader study findings: Naive CD4 clonotypes were shared across a few donors at around 5.4%. As a rule, naive subsets had a larger estimated richness than memory subsets. Genetic and exposure-history diversity was limited by the small donor number.

A remark on this clone: Its antigen remains unidentified.

Per the original data handling: With immunoSEQ giving junction-only sequences and no quality scores, filtering differed. Profiled with immunoSEQ multiplex PCR; TCRdb holds only in-frame clones, not every one. V, J and clone size are taken as reported in that table, and D and trimming were inferred from the DNA itself. Here the sample spans about 2 million clones, approximately 94% being singletons. The CDR3 runs to 14 residues. Naive CD8 isolation took CD45RO-negative cells positively selected for CCR7 and excluded terminally differentiated effector memory CD45RA+ cells. Sequenced input: naive CD8+ T cells sorted from blood. The gene calls are TRBV21-1 and TRBJ1-1. TRBV21-1 represents a pseudogene. The source of this sequence is a man aged 18 to 29 in good health. The CDR3 sequence: CASSEREEGTEAFF. CDR3 DNA sequence: TGTGCCAGCAGCGAACGGGAAGAAGGGACTGAAGCTTTCTTT.